Sequencing of this T cell receptor (beta chain) was carried out in a study of T-cell memory formation after mild COVID-19. This clonotype was observed many times. Germline lookup yields CDR1 SGHRS and CDR2 YFSETQ. V was pared by 0 bases and J by 2 bases, with 8 bases between. The CDR3 has 15 amino acids. TCRdb used MiXCR to reprocess the 5' RACE reads, holding one entry per CDR3 protein. Counted here are 190,000 or so distinct CDR3 sequences, roughly a tenth occurring once; the ten biggest clones make up approximately 3%. This receptor was identified in a man between 18 and 35 years old who had mild COVID-19 (a few samples of this study predate the infection). Cell type and time point are not known. V and J are TRBV5-1 and TRBJ2-2, with D tentatively TRBD1 or TRBD2 (5 bases each). Specimen: PBMCs or a T cell subset sorted from them (not recorded which). In DNA, the CDR3 is TGCGCCAGCAGCTTGGAGGGGACCAACACCGGGGAGCTGTTTTTT. Amino acids: CASSLEGTNTGELFF. Full variable domain (outside the CDR3, taken from reference TRBV5-1 and TRBJ2-2): KAGVTQTPRYLIKTRGQQVTLSCSPISGHRSVSWYQQTPGQGLQFLFEYFSETQRNKGNFPGRFSGRQFSNSRSEMNVSTLELGDSALYLCASSLEGTNTGELFFGEGSRLTVL.